Here is one T cell receptor (beta chain) with its context. This entry is derived from a study of T cells in tumors after PD-1 blockade. Here immunoSEQ multiplex PCR was the method, and the copy in TCRdb shows in-frame clones only, minus some. The repertoire holds about 60,000 clones, with over 65% as singletons. The ends were cut back, 6 bases at V and 0 bases at J, with 19 bases in the middle. This CDR3 spans 17 amino acids. Germline V gene data show CDR1 as MGHRA and CDR2 as YSYEKL. The chain is built from TRBV4-1 and TRBJ2-3; possibly TRBD2 for D (6 bases). The sample was PBMCs, taken after anti-PD-1 treatment. This clonotype was obtained from a human donor with basal cell carcinoma. The CDR3 reads CASRQRDFRISTDTQYF. The CDR3 nucleotides are TGCGCCAGCAGGCAAAGGGACTTTAGAATTAGCACAGATACGCAGTATTTT.